This TCR beta chain comes out of a study of blood T cell repertoires in COVID-19. As for the study in general: Nucleic acid was either cDNA or gDNA, and it came from T cells, B-cell-depleted T cells, or PBMCs.

Adults between roughly 18 and 95 years of age took part from approximately 24 US areas. Participants had their cohort set by participant-reported clinical history. In Cohort 3, a recovered donor had either two negative PCRs, clearance, or symptom resolution. Using immunoSEQ multiplex PCR, the repertoire was profiled, and TCRdb retains in-frame clones only, with some absent. The table lists 150,000 to 200,000 clones, approximately 80% of them singletons, with approximately 10% in the top ten. Trimming shortened V by 2 bases and J by 0 bases, and 18 bases separated the two germline ends. The CDR3 totals 17 residues. Germline lookup yields CDR1 SGHRS and CDR2 YFSETQ.

Sequenced material: PBMCs or T cells enriched from blood (not recorded which). The chain joins TRBV5-1 to TRBJ2-7; TRBD2 might be the D (5 bases). This TCR came from a man aged 50 to 59 who had recovered from COVID-19. CDR3 DNA sequence: TGCGCCAGCAGCTTCTTAGAGGGCAGTCCGAACTCCTACGAGCAGTACTTC. Amino acid sequence: CASSFLEGSPNSYEQYF.